This TCR beta chain came from a study of cytomegalovirus exposure and HLA in healthy donors. The V end was cut by 5 bases, the J end by 7 bases, with 18 bases between. Germline CDR1 MNHEY, CDR2 SMNVEV (reference sequence). CDR3 length equals 14 residues. TCRdb keeps only in-frame clones here, not all; method: immunoSEQ multiplex PCR. The data contain 200,000 to 250,000 clones, roughly 90% of them singletons. The genes are TRBV27 and TRBJ2-7; D assignment may be TRBD1 or TRBD2 (5 bases each). The sequence came from a man aged 18 to 29 in good health and CMV-seropositive. Input material: PBMCs. CDR3 sequence: CASSPGTAFGEQYF. The CDR3 nucleotides are TGTGCCAGCAGTCCCGGGACCGCTTTCGGGGAGCAGTACTTC.